The entry that follows covers one TCR beta chain sequence. Its target antigen remains unknown. At one boundary the junction diverges from the germline segment, which might be a read error. The protocol used for the library was 5' RACE. Data came from an Illumina HiSeq 2500. A second PCR of roughly 7 to 11 cycles was performed with a sample-barcoded 5' primer and a J-beta primer mix. A template-switch 5' adaptor carrying 12 random nucleotides introduced a unique molecular identifier onto each TCR beta cDNA molecule. At least 3 million CDR3-containing paired-end reads were obtained from each sample. First-strand cDNA synthesis was performed from all RNA using the Mint cDNA synthesis kit, with priming by a TRBC-specific oligonucleotide. All cDNA was treated with uracil-DNA glycosylase and then went through a first 18-cycle PCR with the universal primers M1SS and BC2_uni_R. The original pipeline was this. For normalization, 1 million high-quality reads were randomly selected from each sample, with every read carrying a distinct molecular identifier. Instead of being binned into consensus sequences, reads with shared molecular identifiers were discarded. MiTCR, with a Q25 quality threshold and the strictest error-elimination algorithm, was used for CDR3 identification, clonotype clustering and error correction. A nonparametric unseen species model using Euler transformation provided a lower-bound estimate of total TCR beta diversity. TCRdb reprocessing: public reads trimmed at Q25 with fastp, clones called with MiXCR, in-frame beta chains kept. Rows matching on CDR3 protein sequence are summarized as one entry with the most common DNA and genes. These V and J calls rely on TCRdb rather than the paper's analysis. Recorded for this sample are around 870,000 distinct CDR3 sequences; around 30% of them occurred a single time. 17% of the sample goes to the ten largest clones.

Systemically healthy Caucasian individuals from Russia, over 30 in total and aged roughly 6 to 95 years, were included as donors. Each donor gave approximately 9.4 milliliters of peripheral blood, drawn into EDTA-treated Vacutainer tubes. Ficoll-Paque density-gradient centrifugation was used to isolate PBMCs, with at least 6 million obtained per sample. Trizol reagent was used to extract total RNA from PBMCs, with at least 6 micrograms per sample. For every donor, an aliquot of PBMCs went through flow cytometry to measure the percentages of naive CD45RAhigh/CD27high T cells. Taken from cysteine to phenylalanine, the CDR3 has 16 residues. CDR3 DNA is the only sequence kept; it has 48 bases, read in frame from the first base. CDR1 is given as KGHDR and CDR2 as SFDVKD, both from the germline V gene. This entry is derived from a study of blood T cells in healthy people across ages (dated by TCRdb to between 2015 and 2017). In the study overall: In model experiments, template switching captured roughly one uniquely barcoded TCR beta cDNA molecule for every two T cells. Using deep sequencing normalized with unique cDNA molecular identifiers, the study measured how TCR beta repertoire diversity changes with age. Four age groups were formed from the donors: young (average roughly 16 years), middle-aged (approximately 39), aged (62) and long-lived (82). Using the same blood draw, the study looked at two additional independent replicas of 1 million unique cDNA reads for two donors, one aged 18 to 30 and the other aged 80 or older. To avoid experimental bias, donors of different ages were randomly spread across the sequencing lanes.

Broad study findings and their caveats: Estimates of total diversity based on one million sequenced T cells were considered lower bounds and underestimates. Compared with the aged group, more naive CD4+ T cells, fewer expanded clones and increased TCR diversity were shown by the long-lived group, suggesting age selection. Because profiling used bulk unsorted PBMCs, naive and antigen-experienced compartments could not be compared conclusively. Observed TCR beta diversity per million T cells fell roughly linearly with age, and a significant reduction was already apparent by age roughly 41. The CMV infection status of donors was not known, potentially confounding age-related changes in expanded clonotypes. The percentage of naive T cells measured by flow cytometry correlated strongly with observed TCR beta diversity.

The chain couples TRBV24-1 to TRBJ2-1; possibly the D gene is TRBD2, per 7 matching bases. Sequencing used blood. The sequence derives from a woman at least 80 years old in good health. The CDR3 here reads CPTCETGGGTYNEQFF. The DNA sequence is given as TGTCCCACCTGTGAGACAGGCGGGGGAACCTACAATGAGCAGTTCTTC.